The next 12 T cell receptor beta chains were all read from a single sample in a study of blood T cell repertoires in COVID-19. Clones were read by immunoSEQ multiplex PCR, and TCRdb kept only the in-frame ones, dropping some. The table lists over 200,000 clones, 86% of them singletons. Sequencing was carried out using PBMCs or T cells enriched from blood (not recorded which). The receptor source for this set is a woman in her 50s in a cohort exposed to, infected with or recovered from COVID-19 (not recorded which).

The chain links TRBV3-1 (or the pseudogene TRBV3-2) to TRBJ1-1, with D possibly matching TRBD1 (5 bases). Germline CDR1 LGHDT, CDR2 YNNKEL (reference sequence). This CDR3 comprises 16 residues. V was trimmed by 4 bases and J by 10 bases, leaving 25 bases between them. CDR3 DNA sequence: TGTGCCAGCAGCCCTTACTTCTCTGCCGATAACCAGGGAGCTTTCTTT. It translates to CASSPYFSADNQGAFF.

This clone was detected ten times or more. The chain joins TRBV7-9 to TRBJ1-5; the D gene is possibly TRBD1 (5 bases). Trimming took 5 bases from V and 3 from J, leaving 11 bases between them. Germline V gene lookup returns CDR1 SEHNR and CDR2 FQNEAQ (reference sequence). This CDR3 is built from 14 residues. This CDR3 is CASSPGLFNQPQHF. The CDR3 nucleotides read TGTGCCAGCAGCCCGGGACTTTTCAATCAGCCCCAGCATTTT.

In nucleotides, the CDR3 is TGTGCCAGCAGCTTATGGTCCGACACCAGCAATTCACCCCTCCACTTT. As protein: CASSLWSDTSNSPLHF. This chain uses TRBV7-2 with TRBJ1-6; no firm D call. The CDR3 totals 16 residues. With 2 bases removed from V and 7 bases from J, the gap between germline ends came to 15 bases. Germline CDR1 and CDR2: SGHTA and FQGNSA.

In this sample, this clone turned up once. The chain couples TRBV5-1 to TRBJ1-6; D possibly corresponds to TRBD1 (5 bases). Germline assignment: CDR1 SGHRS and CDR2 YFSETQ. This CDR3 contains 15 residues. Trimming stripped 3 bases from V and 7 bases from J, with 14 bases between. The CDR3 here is CASSSEMGPNSPLHF. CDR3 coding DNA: TGCGCCAGCAGCTCGGAGATGGGGCCAAATTCACCCCTCCACTTT.

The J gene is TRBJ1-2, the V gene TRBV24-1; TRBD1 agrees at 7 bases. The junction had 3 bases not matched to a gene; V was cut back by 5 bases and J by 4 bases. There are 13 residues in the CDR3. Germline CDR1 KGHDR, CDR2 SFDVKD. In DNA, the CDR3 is TGTGCCACCAGTGGAGACAGGGCCTATGGCTACACCTTC. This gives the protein CATSGDRAYGYTF.

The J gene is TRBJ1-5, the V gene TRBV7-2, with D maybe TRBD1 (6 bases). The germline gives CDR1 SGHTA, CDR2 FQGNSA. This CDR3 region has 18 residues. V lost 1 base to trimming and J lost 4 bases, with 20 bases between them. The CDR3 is CASSLGVGGITRNQPQHF. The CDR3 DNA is TGTGCCAGCAGCTTAGGGGTAGGGGGAATAACACGTAATCAGCCCCAGCATTTT.

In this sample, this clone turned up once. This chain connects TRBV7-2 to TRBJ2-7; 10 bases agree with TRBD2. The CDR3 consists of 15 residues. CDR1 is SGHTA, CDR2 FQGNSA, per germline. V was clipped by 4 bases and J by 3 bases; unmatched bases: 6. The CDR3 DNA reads TGTGCCAGCAGCTACCTAGCGGGGGTAAGCTACGAGCAGTACTTC. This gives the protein CASSYLAGVSYEQYF.

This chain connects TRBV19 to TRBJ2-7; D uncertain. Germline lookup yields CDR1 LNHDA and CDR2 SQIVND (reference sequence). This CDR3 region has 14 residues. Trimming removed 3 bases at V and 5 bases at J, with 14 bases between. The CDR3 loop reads CASSMSANVNEQYF. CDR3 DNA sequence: TGTGCCAGTAGTATGAGTGCGAACGTAAACGAGCAGTACTTC.

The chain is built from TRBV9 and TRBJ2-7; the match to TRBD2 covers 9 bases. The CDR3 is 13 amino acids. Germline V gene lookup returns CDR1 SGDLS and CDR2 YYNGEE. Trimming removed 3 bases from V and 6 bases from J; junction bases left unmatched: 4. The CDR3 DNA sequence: TGTGCCAGCAGCGGTAGCGGGGGTGGCGAGCAGTACTTC. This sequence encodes CASSGSGGGEQYF.

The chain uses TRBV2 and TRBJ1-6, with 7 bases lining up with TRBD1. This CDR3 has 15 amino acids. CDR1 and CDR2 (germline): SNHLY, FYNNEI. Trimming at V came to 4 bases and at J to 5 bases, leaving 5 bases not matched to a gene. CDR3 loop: CASSVQGGDNSPLHF. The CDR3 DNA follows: TGTGCCAGCAGTGTCCAGGGGGGAGATAATTCACCCCTCCACTTT.

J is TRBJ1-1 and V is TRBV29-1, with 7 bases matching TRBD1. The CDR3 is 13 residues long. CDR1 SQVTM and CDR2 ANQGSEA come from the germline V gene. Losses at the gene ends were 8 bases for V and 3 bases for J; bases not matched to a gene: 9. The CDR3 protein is CSTRTGDDTEAFF. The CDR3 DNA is TGCAGCACCCGGACAGGTGATGACACTGAAGCTTTCTTT.

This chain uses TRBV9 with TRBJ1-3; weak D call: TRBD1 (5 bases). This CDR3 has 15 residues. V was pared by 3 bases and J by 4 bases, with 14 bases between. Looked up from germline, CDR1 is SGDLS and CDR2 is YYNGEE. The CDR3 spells CASSADSGVGNTIYF. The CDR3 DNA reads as TGTGCCAGCAGCGCTGACTCGGGGGTCGGAAACACCATATATTTT.